This is a list of T cell receptor beta chains from one sample in a study of CD8 T cells in ankylosing spondylitis. MiXCR, run by TCRdb on the 5' RACE reads, gives a single entry per CDR3 protein. The table has around 430,000 distinct CDR3 sequences, approximately 17% seen once. Sequences were obtained from blood, either unsorted or a sorted T cell fraction (not recorded which). All receptors come from a male donor with ankylosing spondylitis. The conserved cysteine and the conserved F or W are not part of the CDR3 here. A D gene is named only where the DNA matches it firmly.

>NA|TRBJ2-5|TRBV29-1
SVDTVLETQY
>NA|TRBJ1-5|TRBV6-1
ASSEALRDRAGNQPQH
>TRBD1|TRBJ2-5|TRBV7-7
ASSLGLGQGETQY
>TRBD2|TRBJ2-7|TRBV20-1
SASPSGRFSYEQY
>NA|TRBJ1-3|TRBV20-1
SVGANAGNTIY
>NA|TRBJ2-3|TRBV10-3
AISEVAPPQY
>TRBD2|TRBJ2-5|TRBV7-8
ASSLRGRAWETQY
>NA|TRBJ2-7|TRBV2
ASSEGRGAYEQY
>NA|TRBJ2-3|TRBV9
ASSAQFTDTQY
>NA|TRBJ1-1|TRBV6-5
ASSYVSSRGTEAF
>NA|TRBJ2-2|TRBV11-2
ASTRGGTFTGELF
>NA|TRBJ2-1|TRBV5-1
ASSSRQFSYNEQF
>TRBD1|TRBJ1-6|TRBV5-6
ASSAWGQGQSPLH
>NA|TRBJ1-6|TRBV19
ASRIKTNSPLH
>TRBD1|TRBJ2-7|TRBV20-1
SARTGGYEQY
>NA|TRBJ2-7|TRBV6-1
ASIPGTILYEQY
>NA|TRBJ1-1|TRBV5-6
ASREGTRGTEAF
>TRBD2|TRBJ2-2|TRBV12-3/TRBV12-4
ASRTTSGGAGGELF
>NA|TRBJ1-3|TRBV20-1
SASEGYGNTIY
>NA|TRBJ1-1|TRBV28
ASSFVLNTEAF
>TRBD2|TRBJ2-5|TRBV20-1
SARDQKRGPQETQY
>NA|TRBJ1-6|TRBV19
ASSLTVGRSPLH
>NA|TRBJ1-5|TRBV3-1
ASSQDWGSNQPQH
>TRBD1|TRBJ1-2|TRBV6-1
ASSPTTGVDYGYT
>NA|TRBJ2-2|TRBV15
ATSRDRGSGELF
>TRBD1|TRBJ1-2|TRBV2
ASNLQGAQYGYT
>TRBD1|TRBJ2-7|TRBV12-3/TRBV12-4
ASSLTGKRYEQY
>TRBD2|TRBJ2-1|TRBV19
ASTSSGRAWEQF
>TRBD2|TRBJ2-1|TRBV30
AWSVRPGLASGYNEQF
>TRBD2|TRBJ2-3|TRBV20-1
SAEPPAGKAYTQY
>TRBD1|TRBJ1-1|TRBV19
ASSTHLRDRNTEAF
>NA|TRBJ2-3|TRBV15
ATSREGRTDTQY
>NA|TRBJ1-1|TRBV7-9
ASSPLNTEAF
>NA|TRBJ2-7|TRBV21-1
ASSKAPTPLSYEQY
>NA|TRBJ1-5|TRBV7-8
ASSLGGGWVMLGPQH
>TRBD2|TRBJ2-5|TRBV20-1
SARGGRRPETQY
>NA|TRBJ1-1|TRBV12-3/TRBV12-4
ASCFYHLGTRERNTEAF
>TRBD2|TRBJ2-7|TRBV5-1
ASSPEGSGVYEQY
>TRBD1|TRBJ1-1|TRBV11-2
ASSPTDRGPDAF
>TRBD1|TRBJ1-5|TRBV19
ASSPLLDRPENQPQH
>NA|TRBJ2-1|TRBV5-6
ASSSSGQPYREQF
>NA|TRBJ2-1|TRBV7-2
ASSFKLARANNEQF
>TRBD1|TRBJ1-6|TRBV28
ASRLGDSDNSPLH
>TRBD1|TRBJ2-7|TRBV29-1
SVGDRGPYEQY
>NA|TRBJ1-2|TRBV12-3/TRBV12-4
ASSSPGRQGNGYT
>NA|TRBJ2-3|TRBV20-1
SARRSSGFTDTQY
>TRBD1|TRBJ1-1|TRBV7-9
ASSPWTGEATEAF
>NA|TRBJ2-5|TRBV29-1
SVVLGPGETQY
>NA|TRBJ2-1|TRBV5-1
ASSLVPGISSYNEQF
>NA|TRBJ2-2|TRBV9
ASSVAMGWNTGELF
>NA|TRBJ2-7|TRBV20-1
SASGRGYTSAYEQY
>TRBD1|TRBJ2-3|TRBV29-1
SVRPGQGLSTQY
>NA|TRBJ2-7|TRBV5-6
ASSTPGQPSYEQY
>NA|TRBJ2-2|TRBV5-1
ASSLGALALANTGELF
>TRBD1|TRBJ2-7|TRBV29-1
SVGGQPYEQY
>NA|TRBJ2-3|TRBV20-1
SALWGIDTQY
>TRBD2|TRBJ2-1|TRBV12-3/TRBV12-4
ASCSHLTPLAGSYNEQF
>TRBD2|TRBJ2-7|TRBV9
ASSATPGLAGGNHEQY
>TRBD2|TRBJ2-3|TRBV4-1
ASSQDPPGGIMHTQY